Each of the 8 T cell receptor beta chains below was sequenced from the same sample in a study of blood T cell repertoires in COVID-19. Clones were read by immunoSEQ multiplex PCR, and TCRdb kept only the in-frame ones, dropping some. Of approximately 170,000 clones listed, roughly 88% are singletons. Sequenced: peripheral blood. The origin of the receptors is an elderly man with COVID-19, enrolled during active disease.

The rearrangement links TRBV7-8 to TRBJ2-6, with D unclear. CDR3 size: 15 residues. The germline CDR1 and CDR2 sequences are SGHVS and FQNEAQ. Trimming took 1 base from V and 0 from J, leaving 4 bases between them. The CDR3 DNA is TGTGCCAGCAGCTTAGTCGTCTCTGGGGCCAACGTCCTGACTTTC. As protein: CASSLVVSGANVLTF.

This clone turned up a few times. The chain couples TRBV11-2 to TRBJ2-7, with 8 bases identical to TRBD1. The CDR3 sequence is 14 residues long. CDR1 and CDR2 from the germline V gene are SGHAT and FQNNGV. V gave up 4 bases and J gave up 4 bases; unmatched junction bases: 6. The CDR3 reads CASSYAGGAYEQYF. The CDR3 coding sequence is TGTGCCAGCAGCTATGCAGGGGGCGCGTACGAGCAGTACTTC.

The V call is TRBV11-3, the J call TRBJ2-5, with 9 positions matching TRBD1. The V gene's germline CDR1 is SGHNT and CDR2 YENEEA. V lost 4 bases to trimming and J lost 5 bases; unmatched junction nucleotides: 2. The CDR3 is made up of 13 amino acids. In DNA form, the CDR3 reads TGTGCCAGCAGCTGGGGGACAGGGGAGACCCAGTACTTC. Translating gives CASSWGTGETQYF.

V and J are TRBV12-3 or TRBV12-4 and TRBJ1-5; TRBD1 matches 7 bases. V lost 8 bases, J lost 4 bases, and 5 bases stayed unmatched. The length of the CDR3 is 13 residues. CDR3 amino acids: CASGNRGNQPQHF. The DNA for the CDR3 is TGTGCCAGCGGCAACAGGGGAAATCAGCCCCAGCATTTT.

The CDR3 DNA is TGTGCCAGCAGCGCCAACCTACAGGGGGCTTCCGAGCAGTACTTC. It yields the protein CASSANLQGASEQYF. This sequence joins TRBV9 and TRBJ2-7; TRBD1 matches 9 bases. Germline V CDR1 and CDR2: SGDLS, YYNGEE. The length of the CDR3 is 15 residues. Germline trimming cut 3 bases from V and 6 bases from J; bases unmatched to any gene: 10.

The CDR3 region has the DNA TGTGCCAGCAGCCTACGGGACACCTTCCCTGGGGCTTTCTTT. Amino acids: CASSLRDTFPGAFF. The V call is TRBV3-1 (or the pseudogene TRBV3-2), the J call TRBJ1-1; D might be TRBD1 (6 bases). Germline V gene sequence: CDR1 LGHDT, CDR2 YNNKEL (reference sequence). The CDR3 consists of 14 residues. V was cut by 4 bases and J by 11 bases, with 20 bases left in between.

The chain combines TRBV6-2 or TRBV6-3 with TRBJ2-3, with 7 positions matching TRBD2. Germline-derived CDR1 and CDR2 are MNHEY and SVGEGT. The V segment lost 5 bases and the J segment 4 bases; nucleotides outside the gene matches: 18. The CDR3 sequence is 18 residues long. CDR3 bases: TGTGCCAGCAGTCTCAACCCCCATCGGGCGGGGAGGGCAGATACGCAGTATTTT. Amino acids: CASSLNPHRAGRADTQYF.

The chain couples TRBV9 to TRBJ1-1; D ambiguous. This CDR3 is built from 14 residues. The germline CDR1 and CDR2 sequences are SGDLS and YYNGEE. Trimming took off 1 base at V and 1 base at J, with 8 bases between the two ends. CDR3 sequence (DNA): TGTGCCAGCAGCGTACAGTCACAGAACACTGAAGCTTTCTTT. Protein sequence: CASSVQSQNTEAFF.